The clone carrying this T cell receptor beta chain was seen many times. No antigen is known for it. The germline V gene has CDR1 LNHDA and CDR2 SQIVND (reference sequence). Trimming pared 3 bases from V and 5 bases from J, leaving 10 bases between. There are 13 residues in the CDR3. Amplification of TCR beta CDR3 regions used RNA as the template. An initial round of RT-PCR targeting the TCR CDR3 relied on the HTBI primer set. TCRdb fed the multiplex PCR reads into MiXCR, producing one record per CDR3 protein. Seen here are 450,000 to 700,000 distinct CDR3 sequences, around 42% observed once, and the top ten hold roughly 7.7%. The sample belongs to a study of T cells in Graves' hyperthyroidism and ophthalmopathy. The study's findings and limits: Peripheral blood also featured most of the thyroid clonotypes expanded above 0.001.

The study based diagnoses on clinical symptoms, serum thyroxine and TRAb, thyroid ultrasound and orbital computed tomography. The chain employs TRBV19 and TRBJ1-1; D ambiguous. The sample comprised peripheral blood or thyroid tissue (not recorded which). The source of this sequence is a woman under 30 with Graves' hyperthyroidism. The CDR3: CASSIGGGTEAFF. The CDR3 nucleotides are TGTGCCAGTAGTATTGGCGGTGGGACTGAAGCTTTCTTT.